This TCR beta chain was sequenced in a study of T cells in Graves' hyperthyroidism and ophthalmopathy. Looking at the study overall: Before any treatment, at initial diagnosis, peripheral blood was collected.

With a duration under 2 months, the hyperthyroidism was newly diagnosed in patients aged 18 to 65. Exclusion followed for patients with uncontrolled infection, other autoimmune disease, pregnancy or lactation. Fresh peripheral blood, 10 ml, yielded the PBMCs. TCR beta CDR3 regions were amplified from RNA transcripts. Researchers ran a first-round RT-PCR on the TCR CDR3 using the HTBI primer set. MiXCR was run by TCRdb on the multiplex PCR reads, yielding one entry per CDR3 protein. Of more than 150,000 distinct CDR3 sequences in the sample, about 18% are singletons; the top ten hold roughly 32%. This clonotype was recorded many times. The germline gives CDR1 SGHTA, CDR2 FQGNSA. There are 17 residues in the CDR3. Trimming took 4 bases from V and 3 from J, leaving 19 bases between them.

V and J are TRBV7-2 and TRBJ1-5; D call uncertain. Sequencing used blood. The source of this sequence is a woman aged 45-60 years with Graves' hyperthyroidism. The CDR3 DNA reads as TGTGCCAGCAGCTACGACATAGGCGGCAGTCACAATCAGCCCCAGCATTTT. It encodes CASSYDIGGSHNQPQHF.